The 23 T cell receptor beta chains in this list originate from one sample, sequenced in a study of long-term antiretroviral therapy in people with HIV. The authors ran the immunoSEQ assay, v3.0, at survey level. Assay used: immunoSEQ multiplex PCR; TCRdb lists only in-frame clones, some missing. The sample shows about 16,000 clones, roughly 88% of them seen only once. Here the sequenced sample was unsorted PBMCs, taken more than 2.2 years before starting antiretroviral therapy. Receptors originate from a woman in her thirties with HIV.

Notes on this clone: Other nucleotide sequences from this sample produce the same CDR3. The genes are TRBV7-2 and TRBJ2-3, with unresolved D. V lost 5 bases, J lost 3 bases, and 15 bases lay in between. This CDR3 spans 15 amino acids. Germline-derived CDR1 and CDR2 are SGHTA and FQGNSA. The CDR3 DNA reads TGTGCCAGCAGCCCGGACGCCGGTGGGACAGATACGCAGTATTTT. Its translation is CASSPDAGGTDTQYF.

The chain combines TRBV11-1 with TRBJ1-2; D perhaps matches TRBD1 (5 bases). CDR1 and CDR2 from the germline V gene are SGHAT and FQDESV (reference sequence). Trimming took off 6 bases at V and 4 bases at J, with 9 bases between the two ends. The CDR3 runs to 12 residues. CDR3 sequence: CASSSGFYGYTF. The CDR3, as DNA: TGTGCCAGCAGTTCAGGGTTCTATGGCTACACCTTC.

This chain uses TRBV14 with TRBJ1-3, with D unclear. Trimming took 1 base from V and 0 from J, leaving 7 bases between them. CDR1 is SGHDN, CDR2 FVKESK, per germline. The CDR3 is 15 residues long. The CDR3 reads CASSQVLGSGNTIYF. CDR3 nucleotide sequence: TGTGCCAGCAGCCAAGTTTTAGGCTCTGGAAACACCATATATTTT. Together with reference TRBV14 and TRBJ1-3, the CDR3 gives the full variable domain: EAGVTQFPSHSVIEKGQTVTLRCDPISGHDNLYWYRRVMGKEIKFLLHFVKESKQDESGMPNNRFLAERTGGTYSTLKVQPAELEDSGVYFCASSQVLGSGNTIYFGEGSWLTVV.

The V gene is TRBV10-1, the J gene TRBJ2-4, with D uncertain. Trimming pared 1 base from V and 1 base from J, leaving 5 bases between. Germline V gives CDR1 WNHNN, CDR2 SYGVQD (reference sequence). This CDR3 comprises 14 residues. CDR3 DNA: TGCGCCAGCAGTGAGTGTATGGCCAAAAACATTCAGTACTTC. Translated, it gives CASSECMAKNIQYF.

Turning to this clone: An end of the junction does not agree with germline; a read error may underlie this. The chain is built from TRBV5-6 and TRBJ1-5; no clear D gene. This CDR3 has 14 residues. Germline V gene sequence: CDR1 SGHDT, CDR2 YYEEEE. For the CDR3, the DNA is TGTGCCAGCACCTTGGGGATGGACAATCAGCCCCAGCATTTT. This encodes CASTLGMDNQPQHF.

A single count supports this clone. The CDR3 protein is CAWETGGTGNTIYF. The CDR3 nucleotides read TGTGCCTGGGAAACAGGGGGTACTGGAAACACCATATATTTT. The chain is built from TRBV30 and TRBJ1-3; TRBD1 aligns across 8 bases. V gave up 5 bases and J gave up 2 bases; unmatched junction bases: 5. Looked up from germline, CDR1 is GTSNPN and CDR2 is SVGIG (reference sequence). The CDR3 extends over 14 amino acids.

As for this clone: Different DNA sequences within this sample yield the same CDR3. This chain uses TRBV5-1 with TRBJ1-1; D unresolved. This CDR3 has 15 residues. V gave up 0 bases and J gave up 1 base, with 10 bases separating them. Germline V gene sequence: CDR1 SGHRS, CDR2 YFSETQ. This CDR3 reads CASSLVAGRNTEAFF. CDR3 coding DNA: TGCGCCAGCAGCTTGGTGGCAGGCAGGAACACTGAAGCTTTCTTT.

V usage is TRBV7-8 and J usage is TRBJ2-7, with 7 bases aligning to TRBD1. The V gene's germline CDR1 is SGHVS and CDR2 FQNEAQ. The length of the CDR3 is 14 residues. Trimming took 5 bases from V and 4 from J; bases not matched to a gene: 8. CDR3 coding DNA: TGTGCCAGCAGCCCCCGAGGGACAGTTTACGAGCAGTACTTC. Translating it yields CASSPRGTVYEQYF.

This clone was seen just once. CDR3 loop: CATSSANKETQYF. DNA for the CDR3: TGTGCCACCAGTAGCGCTAACAAAGAGACCCAGTACTTC. The chain has TRBV15 and TRBJ2-5, with D possibly matching TRBD2 (5 bases). Trimming pared 6 bases from V and 3 bases from J, leaving 11 bases between. This CDR3 has 13 residues. Germline V CDR1 and CDR2: LNHNV, YYDKDF (reference sequence).

CDR3 loop: CASNPRQGANTIYF. CDR3 DNA sequence: TGTGCCAGTAACCCACGGCAGGGCGCAAACACCATATATTTT. The rearrangement joins TRBV19 to TRBJ1-3, with D possibly matching TRBD1 (5 bases). Deletions cut 7 bases from V and 6 bases from J, with 16 bases between. This CDR3 region has 14 residues. From germline, CDR1 is LNHDA and CDR2 SQIVND (reference sequence).

This clone appeared a single time. This chain joins TRBV5-6 and TRBJ1-5; D call uncertain. This CDR3 contains 14 residues. V was cut by 1 base and J by 1 base, with 6 bases left in between. CDR1 is SGHDT and CDR2 is YYEEEE in the germline V gene. The CDR3 DNA follows: TGTGCCAGCAGCTTGCTCCGGAGCAATCAGCCCCAGCATTTT. This codes for CASSLLRSNQPQHF. Using reference TRBV5-6 and TRBJ1-5 for the parts outside the CDR3, the full variable domain is DAGVTQSPTHLIKTRGQQVTLRCSPKSGHDTVSWYQQALGQGPQFIFQYYEEEERQRGNFPDRFSGHQFPNYSSELNVNALLLGDSALYLCASSLLRSNQPQHFGDGTRLSIL.

The chain employs TRBV18 and TRBJ1-5, with 9 bases matching TRBD1. V was pared by 3 bases and J by 9 bases, with 6 bases of the junction left unmatched. CDR1 is KGHSH, CDR2 LQKENI, per germline. CDR3 length equals 14 residues. Here the CDR3 reads CASSPLDRGSPQHF. The CDR3 DNA is TGTGCCAGCTCACCCCTGGACAGGGGTTCGCCCCAGCATTTT.

The rearrangement joins TRBV30 to TRBJ2-5; the match to TRBD2 covers 8 bases. Germline loops: CDR1 GTSNPN, CDR2 SVGIG (reference sequence). V dropped 3 bases and J dropped 5; count of bases not matched to a gene: 2. This CDR3 spans 12 amino acids. CDR3 nucleotide sequence: TGTGCCTGGAGAGTAGCGGGGGAGACCCAGTACTTC. The encoded protein is CAWRVAGETQYF.

The chain recombines TRBV6-9 with TRBJ1-6, with a tentative D call TRBD1 (5 bases). V was pared by 1 base and J by 5 bases, with 12 bases between. In germline, CDR1 is MNHGY, CDR2 SVAAGI. This CDR3 comprises 16 residues. The CDR3: CASSYFTGHNNSPLHF. The CDR3 DNA follows: TGTGCCAGCAGTTATTTCACGGGGCACAATAATTCACCCCTCCACTTT.

The J gene is TRBJ2-7, the V gene TRBV7-3; D is possibly TRBD2 (5 bases). V dropped 5 bases and J dropped 4 bases, with 12 bases sitting between them. This CDR3 region has 13 residues. Germline-derived CDR1 and CDR2 are SGHTA and FQGTGA. The CDR3 region has the DNA TGTGCCAGCAGCCGGGGATCGGAGTACGAGCAGTACTTC. This encodes CASSRGSEYEQYF.

This rearrangement joins TRBV15 to TRBJ2-1, with D perhaps TRBD1 or TRBD2 (5 bases each). The CDR3 totals 14 residues. V was trimmed by 1 base and J by 6 bases, leaving 10 bases between them. CDR1 and CDR2 from the germline V gene are LNHNV and YYDKDF (reference sequence). CDR3 in amino acids: CATSRGGTINEQFF. CDR3 in DNA: TGTGCCACCAGCAGAGGTGGGACCATCAATGAGCAGTTCTTC.

This chain joins TRBV27 and TRBJ2-7; either TRBD1 or TRBD2 may fit D (6 bases each). Germline V gives CDR1 MNHEY, CDR2 SMNVEV (reference sequence). V lost 7 bases, J lost 7 bases, and 20 bases lay in between. The CDR3 has 14 residues. CDR3 DNA sequence: TGTGCCAGCAAGGTCGGGGCTGGGGGGCGGGAGCAGTACTTC. It codes for CASKVGAGGREQYF.

The V call is TRBV5-1, the J call TRBJ1-1, with 7 bases aligning to TRBD1. The V gene end was trimmed by 3 bases and the J gene end by 1 base; junction bases not matched to a gene: 3. This CDR3 contains 14 residues. Germline CDR1 SGHRS, CDR2 YFSETQ. The CDR3 is CASSSRQGNTEAFF. The CDR3 DNA reads as TGCGCCAGCAGCTCAAGACAGGGGAACACTGAAGCTTTCTTT.

The rearrangement uses TRBV5-5 and TRBJ2-5; 8 nucleotides line up with TRBD2. CDR3 length: 15 amino acids. Germline V CDR1 and CDR2: SGHKS, YYEKEE (reference sequence). After removal of 0 bases from V and 2 bases from J, the junction contained 3 bases not matched to a gene. CDR3 in DNA: TGTGCCAGCAGCTTGGGGGGACTAGAGCAAGAGACCCAGTACTTC. Its translation is CASSLGGLEQETQYF.

V is TRBV7-2 and J is TRBJ2-1; D not resolved. The CDR3 extends over 9 amino acids. V lost 6 bases and J 8 bases, leaving 2 bases between the germline ends. Per germline, CDR1 SGHTA and CDR2 FQGNSA. CDR3 DNA: TGTGCCAGCAGTGATGAGCAGTTCTTC. Translation gives CASSDEQFF.

The CDR3, as DNA: TGTGCCAGCAGTCAGTGGCAGGGGGCGAAGATCGGCTACACCTTC. Amino acids: CASSQWQGAKIGYTF. V usage is TRBV6-5 and J usage is TRBJ1-2; 8 bases align to TRBD1. The V gene's germline CDR1 is MNHEY and CDR2 SVGAGI. This CDR3 contains 15 residues. V trimming: 5 bases; J trimming: 8 bases; junction bases outside the gene matches: 13.

This chain uses TRBV6-1 with TRBJ1-5; no clear D gene. Germline loops: CDR1 MNHNS, CDR2 SASEGT. The CDR3 has 15 amino acids. V lost 2 bases to trimming and J lost 2 bases, with 10 bases between them. CDR3 in amino acids: CASSESQSGNQPQHF. The CDR3 nucleotides are TGTGCCAGCAGTGAATCCCAGAGTGGCAATCAGCCCCAGCATTTT.

This clone occurred once. V and J are TRBV4-1 and TRBJ1-1; D not certain. Between the trimmed V and J ends, which lost 0 bases and 4 bases, there was a span of 12 bases. CDR1 MGHRA and CDR2 YSYEKL come from the germline V gene. This CDR3 spans 15 amino acids. CDR3 protein: CASSQDWGVSTEAFF. The CDR3 nucleotides read TGCGCCAGCAGCCAAGATTGGGGAGTCTCCACTGAAGCTTTCTTT.